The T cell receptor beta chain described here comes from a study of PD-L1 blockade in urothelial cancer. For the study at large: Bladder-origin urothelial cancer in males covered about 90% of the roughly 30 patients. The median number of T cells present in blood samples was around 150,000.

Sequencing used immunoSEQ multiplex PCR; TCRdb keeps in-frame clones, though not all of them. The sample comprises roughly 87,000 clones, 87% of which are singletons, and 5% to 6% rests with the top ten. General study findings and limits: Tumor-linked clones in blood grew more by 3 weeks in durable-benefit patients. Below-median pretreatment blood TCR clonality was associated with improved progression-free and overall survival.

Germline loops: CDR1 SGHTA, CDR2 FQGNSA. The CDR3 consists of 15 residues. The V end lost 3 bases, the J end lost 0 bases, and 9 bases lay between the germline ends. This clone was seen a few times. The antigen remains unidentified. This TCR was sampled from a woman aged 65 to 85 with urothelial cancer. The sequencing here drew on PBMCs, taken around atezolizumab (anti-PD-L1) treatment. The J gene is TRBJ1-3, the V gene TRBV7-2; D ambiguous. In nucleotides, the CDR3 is TGTGCCAGCAGCTTCGGTCCGAGCTCTGGAAACACCATATATTTT. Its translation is CASSFGPSSGNTIYF.